This TCR beta chain is drawn from a study of T cells in women clearing cervical HPV infection. Method: immunoSEQ multiplex PCR; TCRdb's copy keeps in-frame clones and lacks some. With 9,000 to 15,000 clones in the sample, the ten largest clones hold around 25%. Worth noting for this clone: The sequence runs out 3 residues before the end of the CDR3; the remainder is reconstructed from the germline J gene.

This CDR3 region has 13 residues. V was clipped by 11 bases and J by 6 bases; unmatched bases: 11. Germline CDR1 reads MNHEY; CDR2 reads SVGEGT. The source material was blood buffy coat. This sequence joins TRBV6-2 or TRBV6-3 and TRBJ1-2; 8 bases are shared with TRBD1. The receptor's source is a woman aged 18-70 years with a cervical HPV16 infection that either progressed to CIN3+ or cleared (not recorded which). The sequenced part of the CDR3 DNA is TGTGCCGGCGCCGACAGGGGATTTCATGGC. It codes for CAGADRGFHG. The whole CDR3 sequence reads CAGADRGFHGYTF.